This T cell receptor beta chain was recorded in a study of CD8+CD57+ T cells in acquired aplastic anemia. Across the whole study: Sorted CD4+ and CD8+ cell DNA averaged 3.2 ug.

Patients selected for sequencing had displayed CD8+CD57+ cell expansion by flow cytometry. Every patient had severe acquired aplastic anemia. Turning to this clonotype: Its antigen is undetermined.

CDR1 and CDR2 from the germline V gene are SGHKS and YYEKEE (reference sequence). This CDR3 is 12 amino acids long. After removal of 2 bases from V and 11 bases from J, the junction contained 5 bases not matched to a gene. Genomic DNA, the template, was used for profiling of the TCR beta VDJ and CDR3. TCRdb re-derived calls from the reads in MiXCR, one entry per CDR3 protein. The data hold under 200,000 distinct CDR3 sequences, with around half observed a single time. Study findings and constraints: Sharing between patients and controls was observed for about 27 CD8+ CDR3 sequences.

The sequence derives from a human donor with aplastic anemia. What was sequenced was sorted CD4+, CD8+, or CD8+CD57+ T cells (not recorded which) from PBMCs. The chain uses TRBV5-5 and TRBJ1-2, with 8 bases lining up with TRBD1. The CDR3 nucleotides are TGTGCCAGCAGCTTTGCAGGGGGCGCTTACACCTTC. Protein sequence: CASSFAGGAYTF.